Each of the 29 T cell receptor beta chains below was sequenced from the same sample in a study of blood T cell repertoires in COVID-19 (dated by TCRdb to the early 2020s). The library was obtained by the immunoSEQ multiplex PCR assay. This immuneACCESS table, as held by TCRdb, lists in-frame sequences with V and J called but not all clones. Of the missing ones, under half trace to an unresolved V gene in checked studies; the others have no known cause. This sample gives tens of thousands of clones in total; 70% to 85% of them show up just once. The ten largest clonotypes hold 5.5% to 6% of the sample. The specimen was peripheral blood. The receptors were sampled from a woman aged 55 to 70 with acute or convalescent COVID-19.

This clone occurred once. The chain is built from TRBV2 and TRBJ1-1; TRBD1 matches 9 bases. J gave up 4 bases and V 4 bases, and 10 bases lay outside the gene matches. Germline V gene sequence: CDR1 SNHLY, CDR2 FYNNEI. The length of the CDR3 is 16 residues. The CDR3 sequence is CASSVMGDRVLTEAFF. In nucleotides, the CDR3 is TGTGCCAGCAGTGTAATGGGGGACAGGGTGCTCACTGAAGCTTTCTTT.

This chain connects TRBV20-1 to TRBJ2-1; D is ambiguous. Germline values: CDR1 DFQATT, CDR2 SNEGSKA (reference sequence). V gave up 6 bases and J gave up 7 bases, with 13 bases separating them. The CDR3 length is 12 residues. This CDR3 is CSASLLQNEQFF. The DNA for the CDR3 is TGCAGTGCCAGTTTGCTCCAGAATGAGCAGTTCTTC.

Only a few counts were recorded for this clone. The sample has other DNA sequences that encode this CDR3 too. This chain connects TRBV24-1 to TRBJ2-2; D possibly corresponds to TRBD1 (6 bases). The CDR3 covers 12 residues. CDR1 KGHDR and CDR2 SFDVKD come from the germline V gene. V was shortened by 8 bases and J by 5 bases, with 8 bases between the two germline ends. Written as DNA, the CDR3 is TGTGCCACCAAGGGGGTAACCGGGGAGCTGTTTTTT. It codes for CATKGVTGELFF.

The CDR3 sequence is CASRHYQSARQGGSYEQYF. The CDR3 DNA reads TGTGCCAGCAGACACTACCAATCGGCCCGACAGGGGGGCTCCTACGAGCAGTACTTC. The chain employs TRBV11-2 and TRBJ2-7; TRBD1 agrees at 9 bases. Germline trimming cut 6 bases from V and 0 bases from J; bases unmatched to any gene: 18. The CDR3 runs to 19 residues. Germline CDR1 reads SGHAT; CDR2 reads FQNNGV.

The V and J genes are TRBV20-1 and TRBJ2-2; 9 bases map to TRBD1. V lost 3 bases, J lost 0 bases, and 8 bases stayed unmatched. The CDR3 runs to 17 residues. Germline V CDR1 and CDR2: DFQATT, SNEGSKA (reference sequence). The CDR3: CSASDRGTGTNTGELFF. The CDR3 DNA follows: TGCAGTGCTAGTGACAGAGGGACAGGGACGAACACCGGGGAGCTGTTTTTT.

This clone was seen a handful of times. The chain is built from TRBV19 and TRBJ1-2; D remains unclear. Looked up from germline, CDR1 is LNHDA and CDR2 is SQIVND (reference sequence). Deletions cut 3 bases from V and 6 bases from J, with 17 bases between. CDR3 length: 15 residues. The CDR3 spells CASSIVSHPMNGYTF. The CDR3 nucleotides are TGTGCCAGTAGTATTGTCAGTCACCCCATGAATGGCTACACCTTC.

The gene calls are TRBV10-2 and TRBJ2-3, with 9 bases fitting TRBD2. V trimming: 7 bases; J trimming: 1 base; junction bases outside the gene matches: 6. Germline CDR1 WSHSY, CDR2 SAAADI. The CDR3 covers 15 residues. The CDR3 loop reads CASTTSGGRTDTQYF. For the CDR3, the DNA is TGCGCCAGCACTACCAGCGGGGGGCGCACAGATACGCAGTATTTT.

This chain connects TRBV5-1 to TRBJ1-1; the D gene is possibly TRBD1 (6 bases). This CDR3 comprises 14 residues. Germline V CDR1 and CDR2: SGHRS, YFSETQ. V lost 4 bases to trimming and J lost 4 bases, with 14 bases between them. The CDR3 loop reads CASSLTPGVTEAFF. CDR3 DNA sequence: TGCGCCAGCAGCCTCACCCCAGGGGTCACTGAAGCTTTCTTT.

Comment on this clone: The sample contains more than one DNA sequence encoding this CDR3. V usage is TRBV5-1 and J usage is TRBJ2-2; 12 nucleotides match TRBD2. Per germline, CDR1 SGHRS and CDR2 YFSETQ. The V segment lost 2 bases and the J segment 6 bases; nucleotides outside the gene matches: 5. CDR3 size: 16 residues. The DNA for the CDR3 is TGCGCCAGCAGCTTCCTAGCGGGGGGGCGTGCCGGGGAGCTGTTTTTT. This codes for CASSFLAGGRAGELFF.

The CDR3 spells CASSGPVGSSYNEQFF. CDR3 sequence (DNA): TGTGCCAGCAGCGGGCCCGTCGGTAGCTCCTACAATGAGCAGTTCTTC. The chain employs TRBV5-6 and TRBJ2-1; D gene unclear. From germline, CDR1 is SGHDT and CDR2 YYEEEE. Trimming pared 4 bases from V and 0 bases from J, leaving 14 bases between. This CDR3 has 16 amino acids.

The chain couples TRBV18 to TRBJ1-1; D possibly corresponds to TRBD1 (6 bases). V gave up 6 bases and J gave up 1 base, with 12 bases separating them. Germline lookup yields CDR1 KGHSH and CDR2 LQKENI. This CDR3 spans 14 amino acids. In DNA form, the CDR3 reads TGTGCCAGCTCTGCTTTACAGGGGAACACTGAAGCTTTCTTT. It specifies CASSALQGNTEAFF.

This chain uses TRBV3-1 (or the pseudogene TRBV3-2) with TRBJ1-5; D remains ambiguous. The ends were cut back, 0 bases at V and 7 bases at J, with 13 bases in the middle. CDR1 is LGHDT and CDR2 is YNNKEL in the germline V gene (reference sequence). The CDR3 is 15 residues long. This chain's CDR3 is CASSQDGGMGQPQHF. The DNA for the CDR3 is TGTGCCAGCAGCCAAGATGGAGGAATGGGGCAGCCCCAGCATTTT.

The chain carries TRBV9 and TRBJ1-4; no clear D. Germline V gene sequence: CDR1 SGDLS, CDR2 YYNGEE. Trimming took off 5 bases at V and 5 bases at J, with 16 bases between the two ends. The CDR3 is made up of 15 amino acids. CDR3: CASSALGVLNEKLFF. The DNA of the CDR3 is TGTGCCAGCAGTGCCCTCGGGGTGCTCAATGAAAAACTGTTTTTT.

This rearrangement joins TRBV5-1 to TRBJ2-5; no reliable D call. Per germline, CDR1 SGHRS and CDR2 YFSETQ. The CDR3 spans 17 residues. V was pared by 1 base and J by 5 bases, with 21 bases between. The CDR3 spells CASSLSLVWQAHETQYF. In DNA, the CDR3 is TGCGCCAGCAGCTTGTCCCTGGTCTGGCAGGCCCATGAGACCCAGTACTTC.

This clone occurred a few times. The rearrangement joins TRBV2 to TRBJ1-4, with a tentative D call TRBD1 (5 bases). Trimming stripped 4 bases from V and 7 bases from J, with 13 bases between. Germline CDR1 is SNHLY and CDR2 is FYNNEI. CDR3 length: 14 residues. CDR3 sequence (DNA): TGTGCCAGCAGTGGACAGACGGGAGTTGAAAAACTGTTTTTT. The encoded protein is CASSGQTGVEKLFF.

The chain employs TRBV6-6 and TRBJ1-1; D not resolved. The CDR3 consists of 13 residues. Germline CDR1 MNHNY, CDR2 SVGAGI (reference sequence). V lost 2 bases and J 1 base, leaving 5 bases between the germline ends. CDR3 residues: CASSYEANTEAFF. CDR3 nucleotides: TGTGCCAGCAGTTACGAGGCGAACACTGAAGCTTTCTTT.

The DNA for the CDR3 is TGTGCCATCAGCACAGGGAACTATGGCTACACCTTC. It encodes CAISTGNYGYTF. The chain has TRBV10-3 and TRBJ1-2; D possibly corresponds to TRBD1 (6 bases). Trimming shortened V by 6 bases and J by 2 bases, and 7 bases separated the two germline ends. The length of the CDR3 is 12 residues. Germline CDR1 and CDR2: ENHRY and SYGVKD.

This rearrangement joins TRBV11-3 to TRBJ1-5; 8 bases are shared with TRBD1. J was trimmed by 5 bases and V by 4 bases; bases with no gene match: 4. This CDR3 has 14 amino acids. Germline V gives CDR1 SGHNT, CDR2 YENEEA. The CDR3 DNA reads as TGTGCCAGCAGCTCTAAACAGGGGGATCAGCCCCAGCATTTT. This encodes CASSSKQGDQPQHF. The entire variable domain, with the rest obtained from reference TRBV11-3 and TRBJ1-5, is as follows: EAGVVQSPRYKIIEKKQPVAFWCNPISGHNTLYWYLQNLGQGPELLIRYENEEAVDDSQLPKDRFSAERLKGVDSTLKIQPAELGDSAVYLCASSSKQGDQPQHFGDGTRLSIL.

The CDR3 spells CASSPSTGMNTEAFF. The CDR3 coding sequence is TGTGCCAGCTCACCATCGACAGGGATGAACACTGAAGCTTTCTTT. The chain carries TRBV18 and TRBJ1-1, with 7 bases aligning to TRBD1. The CDR3 sequence is 15 residues long. Germline loops: CDR1 KGHSH, CDR2 LQKENI. The junction had 3 bases not matched to a gene; V was cut back by 2 bases and J by 0 bases.

The chain joins TRBV24-1 to TRBJ1-4; 7 nucleotides match TRBD1. Germline lookup yields CDR1 KGHDR and CDR2 SFDVKD. V lost 9 bases and J lost 0; bases outside the gene matches: 12. The CDR3 is 17 residues long. Here the CDR3 DNA reads TGTGCCACCTCCAACCCGGGACAGATACCAACTAATGAAAAACTGTTTTTT. Translation gives CATSNPGQIPTNEKLFF.

This chain uses TRBV5-1 with TRBJ2-7; 8 nucleotides line up with TRBD2. Germline V gene data show CDR1 as SGHRS and CDR2 as YFSETQ. The CDR3 is made up of 14 amino acids. Germline trimming cut 7 bases from V and 3 bases from J; bases unmatched to any gene: 9. The CDR3 protein is CASSLAGLLYEQYF. The CDR3 DNA follows: TGCGCCAGCTCCCTAGCGGGCCTTCTCTACGAGCAGTACTTC.

The J gene is TRBJ2-2, the V gene TRBV2; a possible D gene is TRBD1 (6 bases). Trimming shortened V by 7 bases and J by 3 bases, and 12 bases separated the two germline ends. This CDR3 is built from 14 residues. CDR1 and CDR2 (germline): SNHLY, FYNNEI. In DNA form, the CDR3 reads TGTGCCAGCAAGGGGACAAGAGACACCGGGGAGCTGTTTTTT. The encoded protein is CASKGTRDTGELFF.

The J gene is TRBJ1-1, the V gene TRBV18; 9 bases agree with TRBD1. V dropped 4 bases and J dropped 0; count of bases not matched to a gene: 3. The CDR3 has 15 amino acids. Germline V gene lookup returns CDR1 KGHSH and CDR2 LQKENI. The CDR3 DNA reads TGTGCCAGCTCACTAGGACAGGGGATGAACACTGAAGCTTTCTTT. This sequence encodes CASSLGQGMNTEAFF.

J is TRBJ1-1 and V is TRBV7-9, with D possibly matching TRBD1 (5 bases). Germline V gives CDR1 SEHNR, CDR2 FQNEAQ (reference sequence). The CDR3 loop spans 13 amino acids. Trimming shortened V by 1 base and J by 4 bases, and 7 bases separated the two germline ends. The CDR3 DNA sequence: TGTGCCAGCAGCTTAGACAGGTCCACTGAAGCTTTCTTT. It is translated as CASSLDRSTEAFF. The variable domain in full, with the rest retrieved from reference TRBV7-9 and TRBJ1-1, is DTGVSQNPRHKITKRGQNVTFRCDPISEHNRLYWYRQTLGQGPEFLTYFQNEAQLEKSRLLSDRFSAERPKGSFSTLEIQRTEQGDSAMYLCASSLDRSTEAFFGQGTRLTVV.

The chain is built from TRBV15 and TRBJ2-5, with TRBD1 as a possible D gene (6 bases). The V end lost 5 bases, the J end lost 2 bases, and 15 bases lay between the germline ends. Per the germline V gene, CDR1 is LNHNV and CDR2 is YYDKDF (reference sequence). The CDR3 is 15 amino acids. CDR3 region: CATSADPRGQETQYF. CDR3 coding DNA: TGTGCCACCAGCGCGGACCCCAGGGGTCAAGAGACCCAGTACTTC.

The chain's CDR3 is CSVEGGGENIQYF. The CDR3 nucleotides read TGCAGCGTTGAAGGGGGGGGTGAAAACATTCAGTACTTC. V usage is TRBV29-1 and J usage is TRBJ2-4, with TRBD2 matching 7 bases. The V and J ends lost 1 base and 5 bases, in that order; junction bases with no gene match: 2. CDR3 length equals 13 residues. CDR1 and CDR2 from the germline V gene are SQVTM and ANQGSEA. Supplemented by reference TRBV29-1 and TRBJ2-4, the full variable domain reads SAVISQKPSRDICQRGTSLTIQCQVDSQVTMMFWYRQQPGQSLTLIATANQGSEATYESGFVIDKFPISRPNLTFSTLTVSNMSPEDSSIYLCSVEGGGENIQYFGAGTRLSVL.

The rearrangement links TRBV2 to TRBJ2-3; 8 bases align to TRBD2. This CDR3 contains 15 residues. The V and J ends lost 3 bases and 2 bases, in that order; junction bases with no gene match: 4. Germline-derived CDR1 and CDR2 are SNHLY and FYNNEI. The CDR3 coding sequence is TGTGCCAGCAGTGAGAGCGGGGGACTCACAGATACGCAGTATTTT. Encoded protein: CASSESGGLTDTQYF.

The rearrangement uses TRBV5-1 and TRBJ2-3; 11 bases agree with TRBD2. Looked up from germline, CDR1 is SGHRS and CDR2 is YFSETQ. V lost 2 bases and J lost 2; bases outside the gene matches: 1. The CDR3 runs 15 residues. Here the CDR3 DNA reads TGCGCCAGCAGCTTTAGCGGGGGGGCCACAGATACGCAGTATTTT. Its translation: CASSFSGGATDTQYF.

This rearrangement joins TRBV30 to TRBJ2-1; D ambiguous. Per germline, CDR1 GTSNPN and CDR2 SVGIG (reference sequence). Trimming shortened V by 7 bases and J by 4 bases, and 8 bases separated the two germline ends. The CDR3 loop spans 11 amino acids. The CDR3 loop reads CASRRYNEQFF. DNA for the CDR3: TGTGCCTCCCGGAGATACAATGAGCAGTTCTTC.